A single sample is the source of the 4 T cell receptor beta chains below, sequenced in a study of spatial heterogeneity in lung cancer. Sample time point: sample taken at primary tumor resection. Whole RNA came from tumor, nontumor lung or frozen PBMC and was sequenced without being sorted. TCRdb re-analysed the 5' RACE reads in MiXCR, keeping a single row per CDR3 protein. The repertoire includes 85,000 to 100,000 distinct CDR3 sequences, 12% of them detected once, and just over 40% sits in the top ten. The sequenced sample was PBMCs, obtained at surgery. These receptors all come from a male donor with early-stage non-small cell lung cancer.

This chain links TRBV7-9 with TRBJ2-5; 7 bases are shared with TRBD1. CDR1 and CDR2 (germline): SEHNR, FQNEAQ (reference sequence). J lost 1 base, V lost 4 bases, and 0 bases had no gene match. This CDR3 spans 13 amino acids. CDR3 residues: CASSYRGQETQYF. The CDR3 nucleotides are TGTGCCAGCAGCTACAGGGGCCAAGAGACCCAGTACTTC.

The chain uses TRBV28 and TRBJ2-5; D is undetermined. CDR1 MDHEN and CDR2 SYDVKM come from the germline V gene. The CDR3 consists of 11 residues. Trimming cost V 3 bases and J 7 bases, with 6 bases left between them. CDR3 nucleotide sequence: TGTGCCAGCAGTTTTGTAGGGACCCAGTACTTC. Its translation: CASSFVGTQYF.

This clonotype was counted many times. The rearrangement links TRBV20-1 to TRBJ2-3; possible D gene TRBD1, 6 bases. CDR1 and CDR2 from the germline V gene are DFQATT and SNEGSKA (reference sequence). The ends were cut back, 1 base at V and 1 base at J, with 12 bases in the middle. There are 15 residues in the CDR3. In DNA form, the CDR3 reads TGCAGTGCTAGAGGGGGCAGGGGCCGCACAGATACGCAGTATTTT. Translated: CSARGGRGRTDTQYF.

The V call is TRBV3-1, the J call TRBJ2-1; tentatively, D is TRBD1 (6 bases). CDR1 and CDR2 from the germline V gene are LGHDT and YNNKEL (reference sequence). Deletions cut 1 base from V and 1 base from J, with 20 bases between. The CDR3 covers 19 residues. DNA of the CDR3: TGTGCCAGCAGCCAAGGCCGAGGAACAGGGAGACGGTCCTACAATGAGCAGTTCTTC. Protein sequence: CASSQGRGTGRRSYNEQFF.